A selection of T cell receptor beta chains follows, all from one sample in a study of shared clonotypes between healthy human individuals. Clones were read by immunoSEQ multiplex PCR, and TCRdb kept only the in-frame ones, dropping some. The data contain approximately 1.4 million clones, around 98% of them singletons. Sequenced: naive CD4+ T cells sorted from blood. The source of these receptors is a man aged 25-45 years in good health. CDR3s include the opening cysteine and the closing phenylalanine or tryptophan. A D gene is named only where the DNA matches it firmly. Clone size is given for some rows only: seen once, a few or many times, or a class if the clone is expanded.

NA,TRBV6-5,NA,TRBJ1-3,TGTGCCAGCAGTTCCCTTTCCGGAAACACCATATATTTT,CASSSLSGNTIYF
NA,TRBV9,NA,TRBJ2-1,TGTGCCAGCAGCGTAGGTCCGCGGTCTTTGGAGGAGCAGTTCTTC,CASSVGPRSLEEQFF
TRBD1,TRBV27,NA,TRBJ2-5,TGTGCCAGCAGTTTCCGAGGGACAGGGGGTCAAGAGACCCAGTACTTC,CASSFRGTGGQETQYF
NA,TRBV29-1,NA,TRBJ1-2,TGCAGCGTTTACGGCGGTTATGGCTACACCTTC,CSVYGGYGYTF
TRBD2,TRBV9,NA,TRBJ2-5,TGTGCCAGCAGCGTAATAGCGGGAAGCGAGACCCAGTACTTC,CASSVIAGSETQYF
TRBD2,TRBV14,NA,TRBJ2-1,TGTGCCAGCAGCGAAGGCGGGCTAGCGGTCTACAATGAGCAGTTCTTC,CASSEGGLAVYNEQFF
NA,TRBV6-5,NA,TRBJ2-1,TGTGCCAGCAGCGAGACACATGTGTCCTACAATGAGCAGTTCTTC,CASSETHVSYNEQFF
NA,TRBV7-8,NA,TRBJ1-3,TGTGCCAGCAGCTTAGCGGAGAGGGGGACTGGAAACACCATATATTTT,CASSLAERGTGNTIYF
NA,TRBV28,NA,TRBJ1-3,TGTGCCAGCAGTTTCGGCAGATTGAGAGGGGACACCATATATTTT,CASSFGRLRGDTIYF
NA,TRBV18,NA,TRBJ1-2,TGTGCCAGCTCACCATTTACTGGGGGCTACACCTTC,CASSPFTGGYTF
NA,TRBV19,NA,TRBJ2-1,TGTGCCAGTAGTATCTCACTCTACAATGAGCAGTTCTTC,CASSISLYNEQFF
NA,TRBV6-1,NA,TRBJ2-7,TGTGCCAGCAGTGTCCGGGACACCTTCTCCTACGAGCAGTACTTC,CASSVRDTFSYEQYF
TRBD2,TRBV19,NA,TRBJ2-1,TGTGCCAGTAGTACACTAGCGGTAACCTACAATGAGCAGTTCTTC,CASSTLAVTYNEQFF
NA,TRBV27,NA,TRBJ2-7,TGTGCCAGCAGTTCGGTCAGCCAAACCTACGAGCAGTACTTC,CASSSVSQTYEQYF
NA,TRBV28,NA,TRBJ1-1,TGTGCCAGCAGTTTATTGGGACAGAACACTGAAGCTTTCTTT,CASSLLGQNTEAFF
NA,TRBV7-9,NA,TRBJ1-2,TGTGCCAGCAGCTTCGGGCCCTTAGACTACTATGGCTACACCTTC,CASSFGPLDYYGYTF
NA,TRBV7-6,NA,TRBJ2-1,TGTGCCAGCAGCCCCCCAAGGTACAATGAGCAGTTCTTC,CASSPPRYNEQFF
TRBD2,TRBV7-8,NA,TRBJ2-3,TGTGCCAGCAGCTCGTCGGCATCACTAGCGGGAGGCACAGATACGCAGTATTTT,CASSSSASLAGGTDTQYF
NA,TRBV20-1,once,TRBJ2-7,TGCAGTGCTAGTGGGCCAAACGAGCAGTACTTC,CSASGPNEQYF
NA,TRBV6-5,NA,TRBJ2-3,TGTGCCAGCAGTACCCGACGGTCTCCCACAGATACGCAGTATTTT,CASSTRRSPTDTQYF
NA,TRBV18,NA,TRBJ2-3,TGTGCCAGCTCACCACTCGTTCGAGGGGCCAGCACAGATACGCAGTATTTT,CASSPLVRGASTDTQYF
NA,TRBV5-4,NA,TRBJ1-1,TGTGCCAGCAGCCCCGGATGGAACACTGAAGCTTTCTTT,CASSPGWNTEAFF
TRBD2,TRBV7-7,NA,TRBJ2-5,TGTGCCAGCAGCTTTGATTCGGGGGGGACCCAGTACTTC,CASSFDSGGTQYF
TRBD2,TRBV4-2,NA,TRBJ2-7,TGTGCCAGCAGCCAGACAGATACTAGCGGGACACTCTCCTACGAGCAGTACTTC,CASSQTDTSGTLSYEQYF
NA,TRBV29-1,NA,TRBJ1-1,TGCAGCGCCGGAGGGGGGAGCACTGAAGCTTTCTTT,CSAGGGSTEAFF
NA,TRBV18,NA,TRBJ1-2,TGTGCCAGCTCACCCTGGACAGTCTATGGCTACACCTTC,CASSPWTVYGYTF
TRBD2,TRBV19,NA,TRBJ2-3,TGTGCCAGTACCCTGACGGGACTAGCGGGAGGGGTAAATACGCAGTATTTT,CASTLTGLAGGVNTQYF
NA,TRBV18,NA,TRBJ1-1,TGTGCCAGCTCACAGGTGACAATGAACACTGAAGCTTTCTTT,CASSQVTMNTEAFF
NA,TRBV30,NA,TRBJ1-2,TGTGCCTGGAGTCCGACGGGGGATGGCTACACCTTC,CAWSPTGDGYTF
NA,TRBV5-5,NA,TRBJ1-1,TGTGCCAGCAGCTTACTATACAGGGTCGAAGCTTTCTTT,CASSLLYRVEAFF
TRBD2,TRBV9,NA,TRBJ2-5,TGTGCCAGCAGCGTAGGGACTAGCACGGGGGAGACCCAGTACTTC,CASSVGTSTGETQYF
TRBD2,TRBV19,NA,TRBJ2-7,TGTGCCAGTACTTGGACTAGCACATACTACGAGCAGTACTTC,CASTWTSTYYEQYF